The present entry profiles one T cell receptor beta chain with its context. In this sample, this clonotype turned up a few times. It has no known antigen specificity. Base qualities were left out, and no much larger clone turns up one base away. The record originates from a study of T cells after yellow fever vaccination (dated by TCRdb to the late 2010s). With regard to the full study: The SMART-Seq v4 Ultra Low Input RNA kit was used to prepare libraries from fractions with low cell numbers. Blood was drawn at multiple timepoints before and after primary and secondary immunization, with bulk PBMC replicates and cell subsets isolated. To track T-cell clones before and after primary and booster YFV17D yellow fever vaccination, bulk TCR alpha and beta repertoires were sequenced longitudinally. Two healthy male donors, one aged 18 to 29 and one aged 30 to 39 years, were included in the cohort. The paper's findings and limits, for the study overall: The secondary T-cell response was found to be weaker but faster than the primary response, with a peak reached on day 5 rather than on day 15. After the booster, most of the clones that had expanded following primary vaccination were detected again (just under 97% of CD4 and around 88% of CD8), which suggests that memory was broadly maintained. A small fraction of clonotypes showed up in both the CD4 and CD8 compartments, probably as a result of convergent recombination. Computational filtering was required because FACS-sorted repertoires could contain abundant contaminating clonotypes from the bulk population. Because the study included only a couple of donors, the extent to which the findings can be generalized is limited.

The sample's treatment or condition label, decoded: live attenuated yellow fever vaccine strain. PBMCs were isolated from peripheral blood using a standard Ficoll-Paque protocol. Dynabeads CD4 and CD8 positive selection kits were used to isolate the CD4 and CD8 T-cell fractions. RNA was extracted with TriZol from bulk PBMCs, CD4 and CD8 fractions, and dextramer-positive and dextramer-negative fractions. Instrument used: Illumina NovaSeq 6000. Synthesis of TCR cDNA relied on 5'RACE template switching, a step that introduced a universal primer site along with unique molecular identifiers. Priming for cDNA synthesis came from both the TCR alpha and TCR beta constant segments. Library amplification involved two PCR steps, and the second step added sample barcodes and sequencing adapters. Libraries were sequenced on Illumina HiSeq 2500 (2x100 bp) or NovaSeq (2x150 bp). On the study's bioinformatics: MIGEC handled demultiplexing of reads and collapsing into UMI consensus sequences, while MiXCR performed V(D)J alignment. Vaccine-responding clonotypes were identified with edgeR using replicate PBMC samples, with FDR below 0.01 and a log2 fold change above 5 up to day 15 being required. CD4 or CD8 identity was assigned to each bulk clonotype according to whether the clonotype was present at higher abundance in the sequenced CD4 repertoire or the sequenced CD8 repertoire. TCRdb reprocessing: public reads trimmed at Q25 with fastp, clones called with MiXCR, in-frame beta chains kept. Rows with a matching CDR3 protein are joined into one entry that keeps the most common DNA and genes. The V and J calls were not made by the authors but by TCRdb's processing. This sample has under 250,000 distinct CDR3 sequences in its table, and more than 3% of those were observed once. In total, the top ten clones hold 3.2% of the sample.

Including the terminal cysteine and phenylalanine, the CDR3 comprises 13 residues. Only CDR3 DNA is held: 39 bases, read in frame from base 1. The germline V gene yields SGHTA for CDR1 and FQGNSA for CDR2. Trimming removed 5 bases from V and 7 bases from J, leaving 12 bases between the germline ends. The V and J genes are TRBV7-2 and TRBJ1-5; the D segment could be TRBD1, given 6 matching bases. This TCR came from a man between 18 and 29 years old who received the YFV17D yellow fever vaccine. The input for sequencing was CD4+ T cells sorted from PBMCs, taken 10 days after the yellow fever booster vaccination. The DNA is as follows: TGTGCCAGCAGCCCCGGGGGCAGCCAGCCCCAGCATTTT. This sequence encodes CASSPGGSQPQHF.